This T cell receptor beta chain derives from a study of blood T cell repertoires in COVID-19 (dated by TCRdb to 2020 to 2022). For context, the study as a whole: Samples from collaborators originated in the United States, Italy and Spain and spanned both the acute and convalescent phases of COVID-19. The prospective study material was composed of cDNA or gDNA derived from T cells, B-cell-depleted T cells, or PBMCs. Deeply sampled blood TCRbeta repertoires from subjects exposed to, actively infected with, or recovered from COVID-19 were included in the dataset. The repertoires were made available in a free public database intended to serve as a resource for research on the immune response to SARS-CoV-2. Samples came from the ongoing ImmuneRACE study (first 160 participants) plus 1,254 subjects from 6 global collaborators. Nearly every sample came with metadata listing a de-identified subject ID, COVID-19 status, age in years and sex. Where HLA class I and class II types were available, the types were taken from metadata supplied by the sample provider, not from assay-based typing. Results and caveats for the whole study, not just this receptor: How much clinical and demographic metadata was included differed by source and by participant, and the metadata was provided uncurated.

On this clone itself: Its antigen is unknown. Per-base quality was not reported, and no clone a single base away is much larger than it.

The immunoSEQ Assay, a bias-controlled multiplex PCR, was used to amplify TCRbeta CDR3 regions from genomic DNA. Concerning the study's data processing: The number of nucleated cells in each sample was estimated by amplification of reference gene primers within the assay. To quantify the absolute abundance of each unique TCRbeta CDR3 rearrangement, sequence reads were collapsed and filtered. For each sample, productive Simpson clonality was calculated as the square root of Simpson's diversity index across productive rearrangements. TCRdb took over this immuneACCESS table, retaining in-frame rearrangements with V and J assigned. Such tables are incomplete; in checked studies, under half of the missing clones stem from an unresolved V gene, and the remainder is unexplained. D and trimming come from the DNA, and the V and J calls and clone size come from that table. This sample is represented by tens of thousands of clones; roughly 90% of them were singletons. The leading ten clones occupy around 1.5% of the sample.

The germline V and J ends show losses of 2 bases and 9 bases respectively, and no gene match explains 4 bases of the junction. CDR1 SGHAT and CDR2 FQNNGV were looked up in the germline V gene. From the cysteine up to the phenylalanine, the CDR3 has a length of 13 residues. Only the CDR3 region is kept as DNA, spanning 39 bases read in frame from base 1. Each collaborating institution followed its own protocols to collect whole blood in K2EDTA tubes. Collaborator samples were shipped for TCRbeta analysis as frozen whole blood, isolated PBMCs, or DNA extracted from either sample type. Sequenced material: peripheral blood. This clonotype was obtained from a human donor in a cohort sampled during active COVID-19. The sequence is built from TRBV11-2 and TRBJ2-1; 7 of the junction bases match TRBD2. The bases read TGTGCCAGCAGCTTAAAAGCGGGACTTGAGCAGTTCTTC. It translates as CASSLKAGLEQFF.